The rows below give T cell receptor beta chains drawn from one sample of a study of cytomegalovirus exposure and HLA in healthy donors. TCRdb's table, derived via immunoSEQ multiplex PCR, lists solely in-frame clones and lacks some. The specimen's table records around 71,000 clones. The specimen was PBMCs. Source of these receptors: a woman aged 30 to 39 in good health and CMV-seronegative. Both conserved end residues are part of each CDR3. The order of the fields is D gene, V gene, J gene, CDR3 DNA, CDR3 protein. A D gene is named only where the DNA matches it firmly.

d_call: NA; v_call: TRBV7-9; j_call: TRBJ2-1; cdr3_nt: TGTGCCAGCAGCTTAGCGGGAGATCACCGTGAGCAGTTCTTC; cdr3_aa: CASSLAGDHREQFF
d_call: NA; v_call: TRBV6-5; j_call: TRBJ1-2; cdr3_nt: TGTGCCAGCAGTTTACAGCTTTACTATGGCTACACCTTC; cdr3_aa: CASSLQLYYGYTF
d_call: TRBD1; v_call: TRBV11-2; j_call: TRBJ2-7; cdr3_nt: TGTGCCAGCAGCTCCGGGACAGGAAGCTACGAGCAGTACTTC; cdr3_aa: CASSSGTGSYEQYF
d_call: NA; v_call: TRBV30; j_call: TRBJ1-2; cdr3_nt: TGTGCCTGGGGTGTGATCGGGTCAGCCCTGACCACTAACTATGGCTACACCTTC; cdr3_aa: CAWGVIGSALTTNYGYTF
d_call: NA; v_call: TRBV5-5; j_call: TRBJ2-7; cdr3_nt: TGTGCCAGCAGCCGGGGAGGATACGAGCAGTACTTC; cdr3_aa: CASSRGGYEQYF
d_call: TRBD1; v_call: TRBV4-2; j_call: TRBJ2-7; cdr3_nt: TGTGCCAGCAGCCAGGAACCGACAGGGAGCTCCTACGAGCAGTACTTC; cdr3_aa: CASSQEPTGSSYEQYF
d_call: TRBD2; v_call: TRBV29-1; j_call: TRBJ2-7; cdr3_nt: TGCAGCGTTGGGGGGACTAGCGGGAGTTACGAGCAGTACTTC; cdr3_aa: CSVGGTSGSYEQYF
d_call: NA; v_call: TRBV29-1; j_call: TRBJ2-4; cdr3_nt: TGCAGCGTTCAAGGGCAGGGAAGGGTTGACATTCAGTACTTC; cdr3_aa: CSVQGQGRVDIQYF
d_call: TRBD1; v_call: TRBV18; j_call: TRBJ1-1; cdr3_nt: TGTGCCAGCCTAGAGGGGGCAACGAACACTGAAGCTTTCTTT; cdr3_aa: CASLEGATNTEAFF
d_call: TRBD1; v_call: TRBV28; j_call: TRBJ1-1; cdr3_nt: TGTGCCAGCAATGCCTCCGGGACAGGGCGCACTGAAGCTTTCTTT; cdr3_aa: CASNASGTGRTEAFF
d_call: NA; v_call: TRBV6-6; j_call: TRBJ2-7; cdr3_nt: TGTGCCAGCAGCCCAGTGCGGGGGACAAGCTACGAGCAGTACTTC; cdr3_aa: CASSPVRGTSYEQYF
d_call: NA; v_call: TRBV6-5; j_call: TRBJ1-5; cdr3_nt: TGTGCCAGCAGTTTGGTCTATGGCAATCAGCCCCAGCATTTT; cdr3_aa: CASSLVYGNQPQHF
d_call: NA; v_call: TRBV5-1; j_call: TRBJ1-1; cdr3_nt: TGCGCCAGCAGCCTTAACAAACAGGGACCCGAAGCTTTCTTT; cdr3_aa: CASSLNKQGPEAFF
d_call: NA; v_call: TRBV5-4; j_call: TRBJ2-5; cdr3_nt: TGTGCCAGCAGCCCCGCAGCGTATCAAGAGACCCAGTACTTC; cdr3_aa: CASSPAAYQETQYF
d_call: TRBD1; v_call: TRBV29-1; j_call: TRBJ2-1; cdr3_nt: TGCAGCGTCCGACAGGGCGTAACCGGTGAGCAGTTCTTC; cdr3_aa: CSVRQGVTGEQFF
d_call: TRBD1; v_call: TRBV7-3; j_call: TRBJ1-1; cdr3_nt: TGTGCCAGCAGCTTAGTAGGGGGCGGTACTGAAGCTTTCTTT; cdr3_aa: CASSLVGGGTEAFF
d_call: NA; v_call: TRBV11-2; j_call: TRBJ1-1; cdr3_nt: TGTGCCAGCAGCTTAGTATTGGGGCAAAAAGCTTTCTTT; cdr3_aa: CASSLVLGQKAFF
d_call: NA; v_call: TRBV29-1; j_call: TRBJ2-1; cdr3_nt: TGCAGCGCCCGGACTGTCCTCTCCTACAATGAGCAGTTCTTC; cdr3_aa: CSARTVLSYNEQFF
d_call: NA; v_call: TRBV20-1; j_call: TRBJ2-1; cdr3_nt: TGCAGTGCTAGTTCGTCAGGGGAGTTCTTC; cdr3_aa: CSASSSGEFF
d_call: NA; v_call: TRBV30; j_call: TRBJ1-1; cdr3_nt: TGTGCCCGGAGGAGCCTGAACACTGAAGCTTTCTTT; cdr3_aa: CARRSLNTEAFF
d_call: TRBD2; v_call: TRBV5-1; j_call: TRBJ2-1; cdr3_nt: TGCGCCAGCAGCTCTTCCCTCCTAGCGGGAGGGAGTGAGCAGTTCTTC; cdr3_aa: CASSSSLLAGGSEQFF
d_call: TRBD1; v_call: TRBV6-5; j_call: TRBJ2-7; cdr3_nt: TGTGCCAGCAGTTATTACGGGACAGGGGGCGAGCAGTACTTC; cdr3_aa: CASSYYGTGGEQYF
d_call: TRBD1; v_call: TRBV9; j_call: TRBJ2-1; cdr3_nt: TGTGCCAGCAGCACACCGGGACAGGGCGATGAGCAGTTCTTC; cdr3_aa: CASSTPGQGDEQFF
d_call: TRBD2; v_call: TRBV4-3; j_call: TRBJ2-4; cdr3_nt: TGCGCCAGCAGCCTTGAGGGAGCGGGGGCTGGTAGCATTCAGTACTTC; cdr3_aa: CASSLEGAGAGSIQYF
d_call: NA; v_call: TRBV29-1; j_call: TRBJ1-2; cdr3_nt: TGCAGCGCCGAGACAGGTCCCTTC; cdr3_aa: CSAETGPF
d_call: NA; v_call: TRBV7-6; j_call: TRBJ2-1; cdr3_nt: TGTGCCAGCAGCTTAGCGGCAGGGAGGACGAATGAGCAGTTCTTC; cdr3_aa: CASSLAAGRTNEQFF
d_call: NA; v_call: TRBV15; j_call: TRBJ2-7; cdr3_nt: TGTGCCACCAGCAGAGTGACAGGCGAAATCTCCTACGAGCAGTACTTC; cdr3_aa: CATSRVTGEISYEQYF
d_call: TRBD1; v_call: TRBV6-5; j_call: TRBJ2-4; cdr3_nt: TGTGCCAGCAGGAACAGGGGGATAGCCAAAAACATTCAGTACTTC; cdr3_aa: CASRNRGIAKNIQYF
d_call: NA; v_call: TRBV6-4; j_call: TRBJ2-7; cdr3_nt: TGTGCCAGCGCCTCGCGTGTCTACGAGCAGTACTTC; cdr3_aa: CASASRVYEQYF
d_call: TRBD2; v_call: TRBV4-2; j_call: TRBJ2-1; cdr3_nt: TGTGCCAGCAGCCAAGGGAGCGGGGTCCACAATGAGCAGTTCTTC; cdr3_aa: CASSQGSGVHNEQFF
d_call: NA; v_call: TRBV9; j_call: TRBJ2-7; cdr3_nt: TGTGCCAGCAGCGTAGACACAGGGCACTACGAGCAGTACTTC; cdr3_aa: CASSVDTGHYEQYF
d_call: TRBD1; v_call: TRBV11-3; j_call: TRBJ1-1; cdr3_nt: TGTGCCAGCAGCTCCGGGACAGGGGGCGGAGCTGAAGCTTTCTTT; cdr3_aa: CASSSGTGGGAEAFF
d_call: TRBD2; v_call: TRBV7-9; j_call: TRBJ2-7; cdr3_nt: TGTGCCAGCAGTCAACTAGCGGGAGTGAGCGAGCAGTACTTC; cdr3_aa: CASSQLAGVSEQYF
d_call: NA; v_call: TRBV2; j_call: TRBJ1-2; cdr3_nt: TGTGCCAGCAGCGCAGGGGTTTCGGGTGGCTACACCTTC; cdr3_aa: CASSAGVSGGYTF